This T cell receptor (beta chain) appears in the sequencing data of a study of T-cell reconstitution after alpha-beta-depleted transplantation in children. This clonotype appeared many times. Antigen specificity is unknown. Preparing the TCRbeta library involved the use of unique molecular identifiers. Each CDR3 protein is one row after TCRdb ran MiXCR on the PCR reads. The sample shows approximately 190,000 distinct CDR3 sequences, approximately 8% of them seen only once. Overall study findings and caveats: It was newly produced T cells that mostly accounted for T-cell counts and diversity one year after transplant. Recipient T cells and thymic progenitors that survived were the source of the high TCRbeta diversity seen at day 60 in some patients.

The origin of this receptor is a male patient aged 2 to 10 who had a stem cell transplant for acute myeloid leukemia, so the T cells may come from the graft donor. This specimen consisted of PBMCs, mostly from graft donor cells, obtained 360 days after TCRalphabeta/CD19-depleted stem cell transplant.

CDR3 sequence reads: CASSFLGEQFF. CDR3 nucleotides: TGTGCCAGCAGTTTCCTAGGGGAGCAGTTCTTC. This chain uses TRBV12-3 or TRBV12-4 with TRBJ2-1; the D is unclear. V was cut by 3 bases and J by 10 bases, with 7 bases left in between. The CDR3 sequence is 11 residues long.